This T cell receptor (beta chain) was obtained from a study of CD8+ T cells in alopecia areata. Study-level points and caveats: Higher clonality was seen in lesional scalp than in normal scalp, especially in alopecia totalis/universalis.

Germline values: CDR1 SQVTM, CDR2 ANQGSEA. Trimming removed 5 bases at V and 0 bases at J, with 12 bases between. This CDR3 region has 14 residues. Extracted RNA was reverse transcribed, and the resulting cDNA served as sequencing template. This table comes from immunoSEQ multiplex PCR, and its TCRdb copy is limited to in-frame clones, with some not included. The repertoire has over 200,000 clones, 57% of them found once; the top ten carry roughly 0.47%. This clone has a handful of counts. Its target is unknown. This clonotype was obtained from a human donor with alopecia areata. This chain uses TRBV29-1 with TRBJ2-3; no clear D gene. Sequenced here: CD4+ T cells sorted from blood, sampled at week 0. The chain's CDR3 is CSVRRPISTDTQYF. The CDR3 nucleotides are TGCAGCGTTCGGCGCCCCATCAGCACAGATACGCAGTATTTT.